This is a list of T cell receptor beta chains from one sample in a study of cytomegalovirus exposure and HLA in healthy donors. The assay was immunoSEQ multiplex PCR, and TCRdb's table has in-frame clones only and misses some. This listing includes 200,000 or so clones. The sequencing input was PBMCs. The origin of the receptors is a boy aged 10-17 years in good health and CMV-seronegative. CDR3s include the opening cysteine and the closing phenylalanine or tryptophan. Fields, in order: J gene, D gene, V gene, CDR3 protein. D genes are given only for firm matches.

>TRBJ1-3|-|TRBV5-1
CASSTIPSSGNTIYF
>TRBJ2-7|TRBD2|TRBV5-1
CASSPGVLAGFILDF
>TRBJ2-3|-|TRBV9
CASSVEATQYF
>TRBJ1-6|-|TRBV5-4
CASSPSNNNSPLHF
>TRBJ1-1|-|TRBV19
CASSIAEGGIVEAFF
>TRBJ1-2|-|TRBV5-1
CASSSGTLTDGYTF
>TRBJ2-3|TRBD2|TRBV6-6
CASSAGGGGTDTQYF
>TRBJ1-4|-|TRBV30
CACPGGGKLFF
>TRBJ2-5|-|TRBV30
CAWSTGLETQYF
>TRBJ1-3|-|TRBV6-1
CASSPSFSGNTIYF
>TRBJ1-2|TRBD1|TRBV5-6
CASSPGTGVVGYTF
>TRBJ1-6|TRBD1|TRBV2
CASSRGLESYNSPLHF
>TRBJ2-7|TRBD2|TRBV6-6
CASSPPPGGINEQYF
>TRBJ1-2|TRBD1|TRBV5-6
CASSGRQGYYGYTF
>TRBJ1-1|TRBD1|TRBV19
CASSPRGTGLPNTEAFF
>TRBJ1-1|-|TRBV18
CASSTDRTIGDTEAFF
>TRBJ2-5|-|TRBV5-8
CASSFSAEETQYF
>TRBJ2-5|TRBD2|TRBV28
CASSRLYGGGPQETQYF
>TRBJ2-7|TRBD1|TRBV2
CASCRDRGSYEQYF
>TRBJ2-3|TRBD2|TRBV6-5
CASSKGLADTDTQYF
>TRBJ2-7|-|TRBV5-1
CASSLASGVGYEQYF
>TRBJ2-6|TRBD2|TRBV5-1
CASSFSGISSGANVLTF
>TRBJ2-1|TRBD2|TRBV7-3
CASSFEPGGGHNEQFF
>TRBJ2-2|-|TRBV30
CAWTKTLNPGELFF
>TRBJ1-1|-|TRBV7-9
CASSAGRAGRSSEAFF
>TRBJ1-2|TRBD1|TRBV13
CASSTGQGLNYGYTF
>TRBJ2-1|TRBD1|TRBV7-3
CASSSTQGTNEQFF
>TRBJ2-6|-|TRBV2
CASRRVTGANVLTF
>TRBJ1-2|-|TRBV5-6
CASSLAGRIGYTF
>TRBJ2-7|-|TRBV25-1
CASSVGARSYEQYF
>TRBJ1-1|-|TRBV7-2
CASSLTRATTEAFF
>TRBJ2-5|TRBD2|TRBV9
CASSPSGGAGETQYF
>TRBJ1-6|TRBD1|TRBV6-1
CASSEQGAGSPLHF
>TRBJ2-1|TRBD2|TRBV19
CASSIAGGHEQFF
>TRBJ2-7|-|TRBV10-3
CATAGATYEQYF
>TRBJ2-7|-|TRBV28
CASSLPKGGTYEQYF
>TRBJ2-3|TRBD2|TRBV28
CASNLPGGGLTQYF
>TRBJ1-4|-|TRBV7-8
CASSGIGVTEKLFF
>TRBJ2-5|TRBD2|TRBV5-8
CASSSSLLAGGPETQYF
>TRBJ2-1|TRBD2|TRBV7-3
CASRGGRDLGEQFF